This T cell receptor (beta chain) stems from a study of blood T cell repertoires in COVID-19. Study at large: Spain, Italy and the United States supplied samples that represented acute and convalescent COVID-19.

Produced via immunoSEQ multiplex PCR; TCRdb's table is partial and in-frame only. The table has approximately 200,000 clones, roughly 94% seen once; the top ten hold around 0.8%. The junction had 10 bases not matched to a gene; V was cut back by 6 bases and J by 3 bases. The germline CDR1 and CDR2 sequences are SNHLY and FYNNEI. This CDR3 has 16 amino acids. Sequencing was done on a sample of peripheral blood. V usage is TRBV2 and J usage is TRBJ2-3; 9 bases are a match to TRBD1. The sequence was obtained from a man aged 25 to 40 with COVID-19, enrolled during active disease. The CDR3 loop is CASSRTGVEWTDTQYF. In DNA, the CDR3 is TGTGCCAGCAGCCGGACAGGGGTGGAGTGGACAGATACGCAGTATTTT.